This entry lists 25 T cell receptor beta chains sequenced from one sample in a study of blood T cell repertoires in COVID-19. Clones were sequenced by immunoSEQ multiplex PCR, and TCRdb holds only the in-frame ones, with some missing. Of approximately 340,000 clones listed, over 70% were seen once; the top ten hold 3%. Sequenced material: peripheral blood. These receptor sequences come from a man aged 25-40 years with active or convalescent COVID-19.

This clone was picked up a small number of times. V is TRBV19 and J is TRBJ2-1; 7 bases line up with TRBD1. Trimming took 3 bases from V and 13 from J; bases not matched to a gene: 9. The CDR3 covers 13 residues. The germline V gene has CDR1 LNHDA and CDR2 SQIVND (reference sequence). CDR3 amino acids: CASSIGGQPLQFF. CDR3 DNA: TGTGCCAGTAGTATTGGGGGACAGCCTCTCCAGTTCTTC. Full variable domain (remainder filled in from reference TRBV19 and TRBJ2-1): DGGITQSPKYLFRKEGQNVTLSCEQNLNHDAMYWYRQDPGQGLRLIYYSQIVNDFQKGDIAEGYSVSREKKESFPLTVTSAQKNPTAFYLCASSIGGQPLQFFGPGTRLTVL.

The chain joins TRBV9 to TRBJ2-3, with 13 bases aligning to TRBD2. Germline values: CDR1 SGDLS, CDR2 YYNGEE. This CDR3 region has 18 residues. Germline trimming cut 2 bases from V and 4 bases from J; bases unmatched to any gene: 10. The CDR3 DNA sequence: TGTGCCAGCAGCGTGGCGCTACTAGCGGGAGGGAGCGCAGATACGCAGTATTTT. Amino acids: CASSVALLAGGSADTQYF.

This clone was detected a few times. The V call is TRBV7-2, the J call TRBJ1-1; possibly TRBD1 for D (6 bases). The length of the CDR3 is 16 residues. Trimming stripped 1 base from V and 4 bases from J, with 16 bases between. Germline V CDR1 and CDR2: SGHTA, FQGNSA. The CDR3 loop is CASSLDNRASSTEAFF. The CDR3, as DNA: TGTGCCAGCAGCTTAGACAACAGGGCCTCGAGCACTGAAGCTTTCTTT.

This clone was seen a handful of times. V gene TRBV3-1 (or the pseudogene TRBV3-2) combines with J gene TRBJ1-5; 7 bases align to TRBD1. The CDR3 length is 16 residues. Unmatched junction bases numbered 12, after V lost 3 bases and J lost 7 bases. Germline loops: CDR1 LGHDT, CDR2 YNNKEL (reference sequence). The CDR3 DNA follows: TGTGCCAGCAGCCAGTACCGACAGGGAAGGTGGCAGCCCCAGCATTTT. Translating it yields CASSQYRQGRWQPQHF.

The chain joins TRBV15 to TRBJ2-7; 11 positions match TRBD2. This CDR3 comprises 15 residues. Germline CDR1 reads LNHNV; CDR2 reads YYDKDF (reference sequence). The V and J ends lost 2 bases and 4 bases, in that order; junction bases with no gene match: 4. The DNA of the CDR3 is TGTGCCACCAGCAGACCAACTAGCGGGAGATACGAGCAGTACTTC. As protein: CATSRPTSGRYEQYF. Combining the CDR3 with reference TRBV15 and TRBJ2-7 gives the whole variable domain DAMVIQNPRYQVTQFGKPVTLSCSQTLNHNVMYWYQQKSSQAPKLLFHYYDKDFNNEADTPDNFQSRRPNTSFCFLDIRSPGLGDTAMYLCATSRPTSGRYEQYFGPGTRLTVT.

The chain carries TRBV11-2 and TRBJ1-2, with D unclear. Germline CDR1 and CDR2: SGHAT and FQNNGV. The CDR3 totals 15 residues. Trimming pared 5 bases from V and 4 bases from J, leaving 17 bases between. CDR3 region: CASSRTLAEPYGYTF. In DNA form, the CDR3 reads TGTGCCAGCAGCCGAACCTTGGCGGAGCCCTATGGCTACACCTTC.

The chain carries TRBV5-1 and TRBJ1-5; maybe TRBD1 (6 bases). Germline-derived CDR1 and CDR2 are SGHRS and YFSETQ. This CDR3 contains 14 residues. The ends were cut back, 0 bases at V and 4 bases at J, with 8 bases in the middle. The CDR3 reads CASSLGTANQPQHF. CDR3 in DNA: TGCGCCAGCAGCTTGGGGACAGCTAATCAGCCCCAGCATTTT.

The chain joins TRBV21-1 to TRBJ2-2; the DNA was not used to check the table's D call, TRBD2. TRBV21-1 is labeled a pseudogene. The CDR3 length is 17 residues. The CDR3 DNA sequence: TGTGCCAACCGTCTAGCGGGAGTCGAGGGAGGCACCGGGGAGCTGTTTTTT. Its translation is CANRLAGVEGGTGELFF.

V gene TRBV5-3 combines with J gene TRBJ2-3; 11 bases align to TRBD2. TRBV5-3 is an ORF; its function is uncertain. V lost 4 bases, J lost 2 bases, and 6 bases stayed unmatched. The CDR3 consists of 16 residues. The CDR3 spells CARSPGLAGPTDTQYF. CDR3 in DNA: TGTGCCAGAAGCCCCGGACTAGCGGGTCCCACAGATACGCAGTATTTT.

This clone was recorded once. V gene TRBV18 combines with J gene TRBJ1-1, with 9 bases aligning to TRBD1. Trimming cost V 7 bases and J 8 bases; bases outside gene matches: 8. Germline V gives CDR1 KGHSH, CDR2 LQKENI. The CDR3 runs 13 residues. CDR3 coding DNA: TGTGCCAGCTTCTTACAGGGGGCGCGCGAAGCTTTCTTT. As protein: CASFLQGAREAFF.

This rearrangement joins TRBV6-2 or TRBV6-3 to TRBJ1-3; unclear D gene. CDR3 length equals 13 residues. V lost 4 bases and J lost 4, with 8 bases in between. The germline gives CDR1 MNHEY, CDR2 SVGEGT. CDR3 coding DNA: TGTGCCAGCAGTTTTTGGAGAGGAAACACCATATATTTT. Its translation is CASSFWRGNTIYF.

This rearrangement joins TRBV3-1 (or the pseudogene TRBV3-2) to TRBJ1-3; D uncertain. Trimming stripped 4 bases from V and 2 bases from J, with 12 bases between. Germline CDR1 and CDR2: LGHDT and YNNKEL (reference sequence). This CDR3 has 15 amino acids. The CDR3 coding sequence is TGTGCCAGCAGCCTAGATTTGAGGGCTGGAAACACCATATATTTT. It translates to CASSLDLRAGNTIYF.

V gene TRBV7-3 combines with J gene TRBJ1-5; 9 nucleotides agree with TRBD1. The CDR3 loop spans 19 amino acids. Germline V gene data show CDR1 as SGHTA and CDR2 as FQGTGA. With V trimmed by 5 bases and J by 2 bases, 16 bases remained unmatched. The CDR3 DNA follows: TGTGCCAGCAGCCCACTCCCGGGACAGGGAGGATTAGGCAATCAGCCCCAGCATTTT. This sequence encodes CASSPLPGQGGLGNQPQHF. The full variable domain, in which reference TRBV7-3 and TRBJ1-5 provide the parts outside the CDR3, is GAGVSQTPSNKVTEKGKYVELRCDPISGHTALYWYRQSLGQGPEFLIYFQGTGAADDSGLPNDRFFAVRPEGSVSTLKIQRTERGDSAVYLCASSPLPGQGGLGNQPQHFGDGTRLSIL.

The V gene is TRBV5-1, the J gene TRBJ1-4, with 9 bases that match TRBD1. This CDR3 comprises 15 residues. The germline V gene encodes CDR1 SGHRS and CDR2 YFSETQ. V shed 3 bases, J shed 8 bases, and the junction held 8 bases outside the gene matches. CDR3 amino acids: CASSWGQGITEKLFF. CDR3 bases: TGCGCCAGCAGCTGGGGACAGGGAATTACCGAAAAACTGTTTTTT.

This clone was recorded only once. The rearrangement links TRBV2 to TRBJ2-5; 7 bases map to TRBD1. Germline CDR1 is SNHLY and CDR2 is FYNNEI. There are 13 residues in the CDR3. V was clipped by 6 bases and J by 2 bases; unmatched bases: 3. The CDR3, as DNA: TGTGCCAGCAGAGAGGGACAGCAAGAGACCCAGTACTTC. The encoded protein is CASREGQQETQYF.

V usage is TRBV5-1 and J usage is TRBJ2-1; 8 bases map to TRBD2. Germline assignment: CDR1 SGHRS and CDR2 YFSETQ. The CDR3 runs to 13 residues. After removal of 3 bases from V and 7 bases from J, the junction contained 3 bases not matched to a gene. The CDR3 sequence is CASSSGTSNEQFF. As DNA, the CDR3 is TGCGCCAGCAGCTCCGGGACTAGTAATGAGCAGTTCTTC.

The chain employs TRBV30 and TRBJ2-3; tentatively, D is TRBD2 (5 bases). CDR1 and CDR2 from the germline V gene are GTSNPN and SVGIG (reference sequence). The CDR3 has 15 amino acids. V lost 0 bases, J lost 0 bases, and 10 bases lay in between. CDR3: CAWSVGGSSTDTQYF. Here the CDR3 DNA reads TGTGCCTGGAGTGTTGGCGGGTCTAGCACAGATACGCAGTATTTT.

The CDR3 loop reads CASKTPSWQGDYGYTF. CDR3 nucleotide sequence: TGTGCCAGTAAAACCCCGTCGTGGCAGGGGGACTATGGCTACACCTTC. The chain employs TRBV19 and TRBJ1-2, with 7 bases aligning to TRBD1. CDR3 length: 16 amino acids. V lost 7 bases and J lost 3; bases outside the gene matches: 14. Germline V gene data show CDR1 as LNHDA and CDR2 as SQIVND (reference sequence).

This chain uses TRBV19 with TRBJ2-3; TRBD2 matches 7 bases. The CDR3 has 15 residues. CDR1 is LNHDA and CDR2 is SQIVND in the germline V gene (reference sequence). Germline trimming cut 5 bases from V and 7 bases from J; bases unmatched to any gene: 12. CDR3 DNA sequence: TGTGCCAGTAGTTTGGAGGGCGGGAGTAGGAATACGCAGTATTTT. Translation gives CASSLEGGSRNTQYF.

For this clone: The sample contains more than one DNA sequence encoding this CDR3. The genes are TRBV28 and TRBJ2-1, with 11 nucleotides matching TRBD2. The CDR3 covers 16 residues. Germline CDR1 and CDR2: MDHEN and SYDVKM. The V gene end was trimmed by 4 bases and the J gene end by 4 bases; junction bases not matched to a gene: 6. The CDR3 protein is CASSSRLAGIYNEQFF. In DNA, the CDR3 is TGTGCCAGCAGTTCCCGACTAGCGGGGATATACAATGAGCAGTTCTTC.

This chain uses TRBV28 with TRBJ2-1, with 10 bases lining up with TRBD2. Germline V CDR1 and CDR2: MDHEN, SYDVKM. The J segment lost 7 bases and the V segment lost 7 bases, leaving 13 bases of the junction unmatched. The CDR3 is 16 residues long. The CDR3 region is CASKTPGLATWNEQFF. The CDR3 DNA reads as TGTGCCAGCAAAACCCCGGGACTAGCGACTTGGAATGAGCAGTTCTTC.

This sequence joins TRBV7-9 and TRBJ1-1; D might be TRBD1 (6 bases). The CDR3 is 14 residues long. CDR1 is SEHNR, CDR2 FQNEAQ, per germline (reference sequence). V was clipped by 5 bases and J by 1 base, with 11 bases between them. The DNA of the CDR3 is TGTGCCAGCAGCAAATCGGACAGGAACACTGAAGCTTTCTTT. Its translation: CASSKSDRNTEAFF.

This rearrangement joins TRBV11-2 to TRBJ2-5; 12 positions match TRBD2. Looked up from germline, CDR1 is SGHAT and CDR2 is FQNNGV. The V gene end was trimmed by 2 bases and the J gene end by 5 bases; junction bases not matched to a gene: 9. This CDR3 is 17 amino acids long. In nucleotides, the CDR3 is TGTGCCAGCAGCTTACTACCCAGACTAGCGGGGGAGGAGACCCAGTACTTC. Encoded protein: CASSLLPRLAGEETQYF.

The chain employs TRBV5-8 and TRBJ1-6, with D unclear. Germline-derived CDR1 and CDR2 are SGHTS and YDEGEE. This CDR3 has 14 residues. Trimming pared 0 bases from V and 7 bases from J, leaving 8 bases between. The CDR3 loop reads CASSLGPQNSPLHF. Here the CDR3 DNA reads TGTGCCAGCAGCTTGGGGCCGCAAAATTCACCCCTCCACTTT.

The chain employs TRBV6-2 or TRBV6-3 and TRBJ1-1; D remains unclear. Trimming pared 5 bases from V and 1 base from J, leaving 17 bases between. This CDR3 spans 16 amino acids. Germline CDR1 and CDR2: MNHEY and SVGEGT. The CDR3 DNA is TGTGCCAGCAGTCCACCCCCACGGAGGGCGAACACTGAAGCTTTCTTT. This gives the protein CASSPPPRRANTEAFF.